The 23 T cell receptor beta chains below all came from one sample that was sequenced in a study of T cell changes during pregnancy in multiple sclerosis. Libraries were prepared by immunoSEQ multiplex PCR; TCRdb keeps only in-frame clonotypes and omits some of them. The sample contains about 51,000 clones, 93% of which appear only once. The source was peripheral blood, collected in the second trimester of pregnancy. Receptors originate from a female donor with multiple sclerosis, enrolled in a pregnancy study.

The genes are TRBV11-1 and TRBJ1-1, with TRBD1 as a possible D gene (6 bases). V shed 3 bases and J shed 5 bases, with 16 bases lying between them. CDR1 and CDR2 (germline): SGHAT, FQDESV (reference sequence). The CDR3 is made up of 15 amino acids. CDR3 DNA: TGTGCCAGCAGCTTGAGTACAGGGTTCGGTACTGAAGCTTTCTTT. Its translation: CASSLSTGFGTEAFF.

This chain uses TRBV11-3 with TRBJ2-1, with 13 bases identical to TRBD2. Germline V gives CDR1 SGHNT, CDR2 YENEEA. V dropped 5 bases and J dropped 4; count of bases not matched to a gene: 8. The CDR3 is 17 amino acids. The CDR3 DNA reads as TGTGCCAGCAGCAGAGGACTAGCGGGAGACACGTACAATGAGCAGTTCTTC. This translates into CASSRGLAGDTYNEQFF.

The chain couples TRBV18 to TRBJ2-1, with 11 bases identical to TRBD2. The germline V gene has CDR1 KGHSH and CDR2 LQKENI. This CDR3 has 14 amino acids. The trim removed 4 bases at V and 7 bases at J, leaving 3 bases unmatched. The CDR3 coding sequence is TGTGCCAGCTCACGGGCTAGCGGGAGGAATGAGCAGTTCTTC. It codes for CASSRASGRNEQFF.

The genes are TRBV7-2 and TRBJ1-1; D is unclear. This CDR3 is built from 12 residues. The germline gives CDR1 SGHTA, CDR2 FQGNSA. Trimming took 2 bases from V and 2 from J, leaving 3 bases between them. CDR3 protein: CASSLSNTEAFF. CDR3 bases: TGTGCCAGCAGCTTATCTAACACTGAAGCTTTCTTT. The full variable domain, completed using reference TRBV7-2 and TRBJ1-1, is GAGVSQSPSNKVTEKGKDVELRCDPISGHTALYWYRQSLGQGLEFLIYFQGNSAPDKSGLPSDRFSAERTGGSVSTLTIQRTQQEDSAVYLCASSLSNTEAFFGQGTRLTVV.

The chain joins TRBV5-1 to TRBJ2-7, with 7 positions matching TRBD1. Germline-derived CDR1 and CDR2 are SGHRS and YFSETQ. V lost 4 bases to trimming and J lost 1 base; unmatched junction nucleotides: 8. The CDR3 covers 15 residues. CDR3 loop: CASSTGTVFSYEQYF. CDR3 coding DNA: TGCGCCAGCAGCACCGGGACAGTGTTTTCCTACGAGCAGTACTTC.

The V gene is TRBV6-6, the J gene TRBJ2-7; 9 bases map to TRBD2. This CDR3 is 14 amino acids long. The V gene end was trimmed by 7 bases and the J gene end by 3 bases; junction bases not matched to a gene: 7. The V gene's germline CDR1 is MNHNY and CDR2 SVGAGI (reference sequence). The CDR3 sequence: CASIRASGNYEQYF. The DNA for the CDR3 is TGTGCCAGCATAAGGGCTAGCGGGAACTACGAGCAGTACTTC.

V and J are TRBV5-1 and TRBJ1-2; TRBD1 is a possible D gene (6 bases). V was trimmed by 4 bases and J by 7 bases, leaving 14 bases between them. CDR3 length equals 13 residues. The germline CDR1 and CDR2 sequences are SGHRS and YFSETQ. Here the CDR3 reads CASSTSGGPGYTF. The CDR3 DNA is TGCGCCAGCAGCACCTCCGGGGGGCCTGGCTACACCTTC.

This chain uses TRBV5-4 with TRBJ2-7; 10 nucleotides agree with TRBD2. CDR3 length: 14 residues. The ends lost 4 bases at V and 1 base at J; junction bases unmatched: 2. The germline gives CDR1 SGHNT, CDR2 YYREEE (reference sequence). The CDR3 DNA follows: TGTGCCAGCAGCGCGGGACTAGCGTCCTACGAGCAGTACTTC. It codes for CASSAGLASYEQYF. The whole variable domain, remainder taken from reference TRBV5-4 and TRBJ2-7, is ETGVTQSPTHLIKTRGQQVTLRCSSQSGHNTVSWYQQALGQGPQFIFQYYREEENGRGNFPPRFSGLQFPNYSSELNVNALELDDSALYLCASSAGLASYEQYFGPGTRLTVT.

The chain couples TRBV27 to TRBJ1-1; 10 bases are a match to TRBD1. The CDR3 totals 17 residues. Germline V CDR1 and CDR2: MNHEY, SMNVEV (reference sequence). J was trimmed by 5 bases and V by 6 bases; bases with no gene match: 15. CDR3 residues: CASSLRGTGVGGTEAFF. CDR3 sequence (DNA): TGTGCCAGCAGCCTCCGGGGGACAGGGGTAGGGGGGACTGAAGCTTTCTTT.

The sample holds a few counts of this clone. The chain recombines TRBV5-1 with TRBJ2-3, with D possibly being TRBD1 (6 bases). The germline gives CDR1 SGHRS, CDR2 YFSETQ. The CDR3 loop spans 16 amino acids. Trimming cost V 1 base and J 4 bases, with 16 bases left between them. In nucleotides, the CDR3 is TGCGCCAGCAGCTTGTTAAAACAGGGCCAGCCAGATACGCAGTATTTT. Translated, it gives CASSLLKQGQPDTQYF.

This sequence joins TRBV15 and TRBJ2-7, with D perhaps TRBD2 (5 bases). This CDR3 comprises 14 residues. V was pared by 1 base and J by 6 bases, with 13 bases between. Germline V lookup: CDR1 LNHNV, CDR2 YYDKDF (reference sequence). The CDR3 sequence: CATSRVGERGEQYF. The CDR3 DNA sequence: TGTGCCACCAGCAGAGTTGGGGAACGGGGCGAGCAGTACTTC.

This chain links TRBV5-4 with TRBJ2-1; 7 bases match TRBD2. The CDR3 spans 15 residues. After removal of 4 bases from V and 6 bases from J, the junction contained 10 bases not matched to a gene. CDR1 is SGHNT and CDR2 is YYREEE in the germline V gene (reference sequence). CDR3 protein: CASSRAGYSLNEQFF. The CDR3 nucleotides are TGTGCCAGCAGCCGAGCGGGATACTCCCTCAATGAGCAGTTCTTC.

The rearrangement uses TRBV4-3 and TRBJ1-4; 7 positions agree with TRBD1. The CDR3 is 17 residues long. The germline V gene has CDR1 LGHNA and CDR2 YSLEER. V dropped 0 bases and J dropped 7; count of bases not matched to a gene: 11. CDR3 DNA: TGCGCCAGCAGCCAAGAATCGGTAAGACAGGGAGGTGAAAAACTGTTTTTT. Translation gives CASSQESVRQGGEKLFF.

The J gene is TRBJ2-1, the V gene TRBV15, with TRBD2 matching 8 bases. The germline V gene encodes CDR1 LNHNV and CDR2 YYDKDF (reference sequence). This CDR3 comprises 16 residues. J lost 3 bases, V lost 2 bases, and 6 bases had no gene match. The DNA of the CDR3 is TGTGCCACCAGCAGAACCGGGACTAGGGTCTACAATGAGCAGTTCTTC. Translated, it gives CATSRTGTRVYNEQFF. Full variable domain (missing parts from reference TRBV15 and TRBJ2-1): DAMVIQNPRYQVTQFGKPVTLSCSQTLNHNVMYWYQQKSSQAPKLLFHYYDKDFNNEADTPDNFQSRRPNTSFCFLDIRSPGLGDTAMYLCATSRTGTRVYNEQFFGPGTRLTVL.

This chain links TRBV7-5 with TRBJ1-5. TRBV7-5 is marked as a pseudogene. The CDR3 spans 16 residues. The CDR3 reads CARSRLKSIPNQPQHF. In DNA, the CDR3 is TGTGCCAGAAGCCGACTCAAATCCATACCCAATCAGCCCCAGCATTTT.

J is TRBJ2-1 and V is TRBV5-4; possible D gene TRBD2, 5 bases. Between the trimmed V and J ends, which lost 3 bases and 0 bases, there was a span of 16 bases. The CDR3 length is 17 residues. Per the germline V gene, CDR1 is SGHNT and CDR2 is YYREEE (reference sequence). For the CDR3, the DNA is TGTGCCAGCAGCTCGCGGTTTGAGCGGAGCTCCTACAATGAGCAGTTCTTC. Translating gives CASSSRFERSSYNEQFF. Looking up the rest from reference TRBV5-4 and TRBJ2-1 gives the full variable domain: ETGVTQSPTHLIKTRGQQVTLRCSSQSGHNTVSWYQQALGQGPQFIFQYYREEENGRGNFPPRFSGLQFPNYSSELNVNALELDDSALYLCASSSRFERSSYNEQFFGPGTRLTVL.

This chain uses TRBV9 with TRBJ2-1; 10 bases agree with TRBD2. The germline V gene has CDR1 SGDLS and CDR2 YYNGEE. CDR3 length: 15 residues. V was clipped by 0 bases and J by 7 bases; unmatched bases: 4. CDR3 loop: CASSVGASGSNEQFF. CDR3 DNA sequence: TGTGCCAGCAGCGTAGGGGCTAGCGGGAGTAATGAGCAGTTCTTC.

The chain has TRBV14 and TRBJ2-1; 7 positions agree with TRBD2. Per the germline V gene, CDR1 is SGHDN and CDR2 is FVKESK. The CDR3 covers 16 residues. V dropped 4 bases and J dropped 7; count of bases not matched to a gene: 13. The CDR3 region is CASSLRGRAGWNEQFF. The DNA of the CDR3 is TGTGCCAGCAGCCTCCGGGGGAGGGCGGGTTGGAATGAGCAGTTCTTC.

DNA of the CDR3: TGTGCCAGCAGCTCACTAGCGTTCAACGAGCAGTACTTC. Encoded protein: CASSSLAFNEQYF. V is TRBV5-8 and J is TRBJ2-7; 7 bases line up with TRBD2. CDR3 size: 13 residues. V lost 3 bases to trimming and J lost 5 bases; unmatched junction nucleotides: 5. CDR1 is SGHTS and CDR2 is YDEGEE in the germline V gene.

The J gene is TRBJ2-3, the V gene TRBV13; 13 bases fit TRBD2. The V segment lost 1 base and the J segment 6 bases; nucleotides outside the gene matches: 4. In germline, CDR1 is PRHDT, CDR2 FYEKMQ (reference sequence). The CDR3 length is 16 residues. The CDR3 bases are TGTGCCAGCAGCTTAGTACTAGCGGGAGGGGTGGATACGCAGTATTTT. Its translation is CASSLVLAGGVDTQYF.

The chain employs TRBV27 and TRBJ1-5; D is uncertain. The V end lost 2 bases, the J end lost 4 bases, and 9 bases lay between the germline ends. CDR3 size: 14 residues. From germline, CDR1 is MNHEY and CDR2 SMNVEV (reference sequence). The CDR3 reads CASSLVSGNQPQHF. DNA of the CDR3: TGTGCCAGCAGTTTAGTGAGCGGTAATCAGCCCCAGCATTTT.

This rearrangement joins TRBV28 to TRBJ2-7, with 8 bases that match TRBD1. The germline CDR1 and CDR2 sequences are MDHEN and SYDVKM. V lost 5 bases, J lost 2 bases, and 8 bases stayed unmatched. This CDR3 has 15 residues. The CDR3 DNA reads TGTGCCAGCAGTACGATGGGACAGGTCACCTACGAGCAGTACTTC. This translates into CASSTMGQVTYEQYF.

The V call is TRBV4-1, the J call TRBJ2-6; a possible D gene is TRBD2 (6 bases). Germline lookup yields CDR1 MGHRA and CDR2 YSYEKL. This CDR3 has 15 residues. The V end was cut by 1 base, the J end by 2 bases, with 6 bases between. This CDR3 is CASSQAGAGANVLTF. In DNA, the CDR3 is TGCGCCAGCAGCCAAGCGGGGGCTGGGGCCAACGTCCTGACTTTC.